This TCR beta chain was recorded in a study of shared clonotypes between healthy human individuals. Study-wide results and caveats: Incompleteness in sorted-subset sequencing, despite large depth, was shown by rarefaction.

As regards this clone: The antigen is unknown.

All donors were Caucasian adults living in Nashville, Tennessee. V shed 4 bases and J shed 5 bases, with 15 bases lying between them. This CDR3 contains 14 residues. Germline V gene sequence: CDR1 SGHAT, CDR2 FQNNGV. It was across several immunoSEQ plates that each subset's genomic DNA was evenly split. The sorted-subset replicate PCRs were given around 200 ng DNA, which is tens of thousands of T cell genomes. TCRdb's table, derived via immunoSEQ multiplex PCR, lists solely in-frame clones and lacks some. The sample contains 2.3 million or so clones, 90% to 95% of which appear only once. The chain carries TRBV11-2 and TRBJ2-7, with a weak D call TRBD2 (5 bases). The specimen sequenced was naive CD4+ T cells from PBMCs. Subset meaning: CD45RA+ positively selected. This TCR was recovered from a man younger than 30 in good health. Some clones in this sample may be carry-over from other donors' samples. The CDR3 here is CASSSLAQFDEQYF. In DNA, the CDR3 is TGTGCCAGCAGCTCCCTAGCTCAGTTCGACGAGCAGTACTTC.